This T cell receptor beta chain comes out of a study of PD-1 blockade in mismatch repair-deficient tumors. For the study at large: Patients had 12 to 13 mismatch repair-deficient cancer types and were previously treated and progressing.

Concerning this clone itself: The antigen is unknown.

Every patient had mismatch repair deficiency by PCR or immunohistochemistry. V gave up 0 bases and J gave up 5 bases, with 13 bases separating them. CDR3 length equals 15 residues. Germline V gives CDR1 MGHRA, CDR2 YSYEKL. Study observations and caveats: After pembrolizumab, tumor-resident clones rose rapidly, then generally contracted before radiologic responses.

The protocol was immunoSEQ multiplex PCR, while the TCRdb copy is restricted to in-frame clones and leaves out a portion. The table shows 50,000 to 75,000 clones, with more than 70% occurring only once. The sequenced sample was peripheral blood, obtained 52 weeks after starting pembrolizumab. The receptor's source is an adult with mismatch repair-deficient cancer. V is TRBV4-1 and J is TRBJ1-2; D gene uncertain. The CDR3 coding sequence is TGCGCCAGCAGCCAAGATCCGAGCACAGTATATGGCTACACCTTC. Its translation: CASSQDPSTVYGYTF.